The 6 T cell receptor beta chains listed next were all sequenced from one sample in a study of T-cell memory formation after mild COVID-19. Via MiXCR, TCRdb re-called the 5' RACE reads, giving one row per CDR3 protein. The sample includes roughly 200,000 distinct CDR3 sequences, about 21% of them seen just once. What was sequenced was PBMCs or a T cell subset sorted from them (not recorded which). These receptor sequences come from an adult woman who had mild COVID-19 (a few samples of this study predate the infection). Cell type and time point are not known.

This clonotype was counted between two and nine times. This chain joins TRBV5-1 and TRBJ2-3; the D gene could be TRBD1 or TRBD2 (5 bases each). The CDR3 loop spans 14 amino acids. In germline, CDR1 is SGHRS, CDR2 YFSETQ. V lost 6 bases to trimming and J lost 4 bases, with 15 bases between them. Here the CDR3 DNA reads TGCGCCAGCACCTCGGGGACGATGGCAGATACGCAGTATTTT. Protein product: CASTSGTMADTQYF.

The chain carries TRBV7-6 and TRBJ1-1, with 9 bases fitting TRBD1. The V segment lost 4 bases and the J segment 0 bases; nucleotides outside the gene matches: 3. The CDR3 loop spans 15 amino acids. The germline gives CDR1 SGHVS, CDR2 FNYEAQ. CDR3 sequence (DNA): TGTGCCAGCAGCTCAGGACAGGGGATGAACACTGAAGCTTTCTTT. Protein sequence: CASSSGQGMNTEAFF. The variable domain in full, with the rest retrieved from reference TRBV7-6 and TRBJ1-1, is GAGVSQSPRYKVTKRGQDVALRCDPISGHVSLYWYRQALGQGPEFLTYFNYEAQQDKSGLPNDRFSAERPEGSISTLTIQRTEQRDSAMYRCASSSGQGMNTEAFFGQGTRLTVV.

This clonotype came up a few times. The gene calls are TRBV7-2 and TRBJ2-5; tentatively, D is TRBD1 or TRBD2 (6 bases each). The CDR3 is made up of 17 amino acids. Germline values: CDR1 SGHTA, CDR2 FQGNSA. V shed 5 bases and J shed 1 base, with 20 bases lying between them. The CDR3 here is CASSPLWGATVQETQYF. The CDR3 coding sequence is TGTGCCAGCAGCCCGCTTTGGGGGGCAACGGTCCAAGAGACCCAGTACTTC. The full variable domain, rest sourced from reference TRBV7-2 and TRBJ2-5, is GAGVSQSPSNKVTEKGKDVELRCDPISGHTALYWYRQSLGQGLEFLIYFQGNSAPDKSGLPSDRFSAERTGGSVSTLTIQRTQQEDSAVYLCASSPLWGATVQETQYFGPGTRLLVL.

There are a few counts of this clonotype. The chain links TRBV2 to TRBJ2-1, with D possibly being TRBD1 (6 bases). The CDR3 runs 15 residues. Germline V gene data show CDR1 as SNHLY and CDR2 as FYNNEI. V lost 3 bases, J lost 4 bases, and 13 bases lay in between. This chain's CDR3 is CASSDGVQGYNEQFF. DNA of the CDR3: TGTGCCAGCAGTGACGGTGTACAGGGTTACAATGAGCAGTTCTTC.

V is TRBV5-6 and J is TRBJ1-1; TRBD1 agrees at 9 bases. The CDR3 is made up of 17 amino acids. Trimming cost V 4 bases and J 4 bases; bases outside gene matches: 14. Germline CDR1 SGHDT, CDR2 YYEEEE. Written as DNA, the CDR3 is TGTGCCAGCAGCACCACACAGGGGGCTAATGGCGCCACTGAAGCTTTCTTT. It yields the protein CASSTTQGANGATEAFF.

This clonotype was observed a few times. V usage is TRBV7-9 and J usage is TRBJ2-1; D remains unclear. CDR1 and CDR2 (germline): SEHNR, FQNEAQ (reference sequence). Deletions cut 4 bases from V and 0 bases from J, with 16 bases between. CDR3 length: 17 amino acids. The CDR3 DNA sequence: TGTGCCAGCAGCTCCTCGGTCGTGCGACTCTCCTACAATGAGCAGTTCTTC. Its protein is CASSSSVVRLSYNEQFF. The whole variable domain, filled in from reference TRBV7-9 and TRBJ2-1, reads DTGVSQNPRHKITKRGQNVTFRCDPISEHNRLYWYRQTLGQGPEFLTYFQNEAQLEKSRLLSDRFSAERPKGSFSTLEIQRTEQGDSAMYLCASSSSVVRLSYNEQFFGPGTRLTVL.